This T cell receptor (beta chain) originates from a study of T cells after yellow fever vaccination. This clonotype was detected only a few times. The CDR3 length is 20 residues. Trimming stripped 1 base from V and 5 bases from J, with 33 bases between. Germline loops: CDR1 GTSNPN, CDR2 SVGIG (reference sequence). TCRdb re-called the 5' RACE reads with MiXCR, one entry per CDR3 protein. The table has 350,000 to 450,000 distinct CDR3 sequences, 6.2% seen once. The chain recombines TRBV30 with TRBJ2-7, with D possibly matching TRBD2 (6 bases). Specimen: PBMCs, collected 5 days after the yellow fever booster vaccination. The clonotype comes from a man in his thirties or forties who received the YFV17D yellow fever vaccine. The CDR3 region is CAWSGFSVGSPLALVNEQYF. DNA of the CDR3: TGTGCCTGGAGTGGCTTTAGCGTCGGATCTCCACTAGCCCTTGTAAACGAGCAGTACTTC.